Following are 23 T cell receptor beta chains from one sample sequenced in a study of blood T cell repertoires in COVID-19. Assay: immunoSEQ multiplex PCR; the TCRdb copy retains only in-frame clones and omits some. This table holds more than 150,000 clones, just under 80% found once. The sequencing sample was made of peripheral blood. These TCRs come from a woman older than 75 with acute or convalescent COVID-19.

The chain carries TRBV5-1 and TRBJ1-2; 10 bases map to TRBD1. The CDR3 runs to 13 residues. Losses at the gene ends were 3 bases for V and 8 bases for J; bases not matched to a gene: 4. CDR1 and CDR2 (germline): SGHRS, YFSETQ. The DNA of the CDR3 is TGCGCCAGCAGCTCTGGACAGGGGGAAGGCTACACCTTC. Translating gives CASSSGQGEGYTF. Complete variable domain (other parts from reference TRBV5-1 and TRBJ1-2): KAGVTQTPRYLIKTRGQQVTLSCSPISGHRSVSWYQQTPGQGLQFLFEYFSETQRNKGNFPGRFSGRQFSNSRSEMNVSTLELGDSALYLCASSSGQGEGYTFGSGTRLTVV.

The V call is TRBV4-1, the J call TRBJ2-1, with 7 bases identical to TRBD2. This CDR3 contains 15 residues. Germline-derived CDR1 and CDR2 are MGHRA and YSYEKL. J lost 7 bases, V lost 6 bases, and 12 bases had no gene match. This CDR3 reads CASRRSGARGNEQFF. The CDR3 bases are TGCGCCAGCAGGAGGAGCGGGGCCCGGGGAAATGAGCAGTTCTTC.

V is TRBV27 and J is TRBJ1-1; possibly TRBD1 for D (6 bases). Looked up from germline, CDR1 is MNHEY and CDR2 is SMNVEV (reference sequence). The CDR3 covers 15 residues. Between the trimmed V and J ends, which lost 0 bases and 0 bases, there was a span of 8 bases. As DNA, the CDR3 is TGTGCCAGCAGTTTATCGGGGGCAGTGAACACTGAAGCTTTCTTT. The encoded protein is CASSLSGAVNTEAFF.

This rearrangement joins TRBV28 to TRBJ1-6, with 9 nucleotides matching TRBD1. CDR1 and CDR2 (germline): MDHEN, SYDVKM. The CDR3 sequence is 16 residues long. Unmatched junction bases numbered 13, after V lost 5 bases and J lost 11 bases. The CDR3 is CASSLPRGQGIPPLHF. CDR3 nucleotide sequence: TGTGCCAGCAGTCTGCCGAGGGGACAGGGAATTCCACCCCTCCACTTT.

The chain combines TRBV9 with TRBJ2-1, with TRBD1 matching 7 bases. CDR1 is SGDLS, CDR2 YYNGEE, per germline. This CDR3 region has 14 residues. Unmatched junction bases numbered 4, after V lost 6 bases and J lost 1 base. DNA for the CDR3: TGTGCCAGCAACCGACAGGGATCCTACAATGAGCAGTTCTTC. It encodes CASNRQGSYNEQFF. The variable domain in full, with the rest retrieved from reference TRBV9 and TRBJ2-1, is DSGVTQTPKHLITATGQRVTLRCSPRSGDLSVYWYQQSLDQGLQFLIQYYNGEERAKGNILERFSAQQFPDLHSELNLSSLELGDSALYFCASNRQGSYNEQFFGPGTRLTVL.

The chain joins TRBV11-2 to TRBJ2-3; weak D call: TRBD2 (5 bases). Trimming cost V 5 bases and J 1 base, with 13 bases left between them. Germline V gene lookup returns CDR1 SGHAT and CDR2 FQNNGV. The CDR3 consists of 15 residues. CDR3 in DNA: TGTGCCAGCAGCCTGCTACGGGGAGGCACAGATACGCAGTATTTT. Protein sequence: CASSLLRGGTDTQYF.

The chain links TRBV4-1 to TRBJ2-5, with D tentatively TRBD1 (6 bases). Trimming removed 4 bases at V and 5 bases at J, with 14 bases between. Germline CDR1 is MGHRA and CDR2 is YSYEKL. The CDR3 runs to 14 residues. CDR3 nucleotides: TGCGCCAGCAGCCCGGGACAAGCGGCGGAGACCCAGTACTTC. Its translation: CASSPGQAAETQYF.

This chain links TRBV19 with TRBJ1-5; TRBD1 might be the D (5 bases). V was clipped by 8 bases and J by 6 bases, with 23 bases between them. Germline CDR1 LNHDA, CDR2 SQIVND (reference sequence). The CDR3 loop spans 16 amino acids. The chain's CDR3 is CASDPLPRAAGQPQHF. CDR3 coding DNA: TGTGCCAGTGACCCCCTGCCCAGGGCAGCAGGTCAGCCCCAGCATTTT.

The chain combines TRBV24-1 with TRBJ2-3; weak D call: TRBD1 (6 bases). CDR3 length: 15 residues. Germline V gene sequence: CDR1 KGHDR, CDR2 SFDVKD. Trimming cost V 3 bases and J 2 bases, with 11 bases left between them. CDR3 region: CATSDPRGSTDTQYF. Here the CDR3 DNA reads TGTGCCACCAGTGATCCCAGGGGATCCACAGATACGCAGTATTTT.

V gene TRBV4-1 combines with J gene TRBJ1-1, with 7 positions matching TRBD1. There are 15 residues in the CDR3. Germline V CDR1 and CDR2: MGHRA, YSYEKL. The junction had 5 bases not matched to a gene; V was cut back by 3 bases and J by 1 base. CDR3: CASSHRQGRNTEAFF. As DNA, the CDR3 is TGCGCCAGCAGCCATCGACAGGGAAGGAACACTGAAGCTTTCTTT.

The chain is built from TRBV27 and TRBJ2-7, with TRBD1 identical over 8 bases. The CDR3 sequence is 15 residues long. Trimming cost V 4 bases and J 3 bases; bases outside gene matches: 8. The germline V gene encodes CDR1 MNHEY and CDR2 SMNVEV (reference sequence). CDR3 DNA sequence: TGTGCCAGCAGTTCAAAGGGACAGGAAGACTACGAGCAGTACTTC. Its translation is CASSSKGQEDYEQYF.

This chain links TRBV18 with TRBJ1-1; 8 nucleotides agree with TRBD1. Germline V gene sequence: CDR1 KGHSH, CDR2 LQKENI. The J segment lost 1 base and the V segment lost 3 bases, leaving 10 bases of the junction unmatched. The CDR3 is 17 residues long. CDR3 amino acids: CASSPQMTGARNTEAFF. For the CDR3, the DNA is TGTGCCAGCTCACCCCAAATGACAGGGGCTAGGAACACTGAAGCTTTCTTT.

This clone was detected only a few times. Here the CDR3 reads CASSFSPNYGYTF. The CDR3 DNA reads TGTGCCAGTAGTTTCTCCCCTAACTATGGCTACACCTTC. The chain has TRBV19 and TRBJ1-2; D gene ambiguous. CDR1 and CDR2 from the germline V gene are LNHDA and SQIVND (reference sequence). The CDR3 is 13 residues long. Trimming removed 5 bases from V and 0 bases from J, with 7 bases in between.

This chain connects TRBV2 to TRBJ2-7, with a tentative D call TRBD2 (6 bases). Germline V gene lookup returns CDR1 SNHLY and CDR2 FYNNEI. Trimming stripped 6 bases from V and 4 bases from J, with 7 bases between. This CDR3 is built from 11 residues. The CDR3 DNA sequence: TGTGCCAGCAGGGGGGGTTACGAGCAGTACTTC. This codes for CASRGGYEQYF.

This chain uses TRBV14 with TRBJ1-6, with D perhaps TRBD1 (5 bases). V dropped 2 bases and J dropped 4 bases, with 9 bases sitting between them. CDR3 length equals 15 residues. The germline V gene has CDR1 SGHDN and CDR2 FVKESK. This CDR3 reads CASSQQTAYNSPLHF. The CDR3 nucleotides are TGTGCCAGCAGCCAACAGACAGCGTATAATTCACCCCTCCACTTT. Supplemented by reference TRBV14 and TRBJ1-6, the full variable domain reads EAGVTQFPSHSVIEKGQTVTLRCDPISGHDNLYWYRRVMGKEIKFLLHFVKESKQDESGMPNNRFLAERTGGTYSTLKVQPAELEDSGVYFCASSQQTAYNSPLHFGNGTRLTVT.

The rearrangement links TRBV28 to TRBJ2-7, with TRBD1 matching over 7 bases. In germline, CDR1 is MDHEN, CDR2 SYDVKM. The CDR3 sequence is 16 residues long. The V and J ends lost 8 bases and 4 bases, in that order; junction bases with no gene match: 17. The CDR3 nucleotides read TGTGCCAGCCCCCCTTCGAGACAGGGAAGTTGGTACGAGCAGTACTTC. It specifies CASPPSRQGSWYEQYF. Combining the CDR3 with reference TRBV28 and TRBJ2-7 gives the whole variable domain DVKVTQSSRYLVKRTGEKVFLECVQDMDHENMFWYRQDPGLGLRLIYFSYDVKMKEKGDIPEGYSVSREKKERFSLILESASTNQTSMYLCASPPSRQGSWYEQYFGPGTRLTVT.

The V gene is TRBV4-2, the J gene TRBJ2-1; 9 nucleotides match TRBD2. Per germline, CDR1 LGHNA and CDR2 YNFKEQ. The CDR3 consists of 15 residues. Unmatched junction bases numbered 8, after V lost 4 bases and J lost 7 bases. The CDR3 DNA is TGTGCCAGCAGCCGAGAAGGGCTAGCGGGAAATGAGCAGTTCTTC. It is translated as CASSREGLAGNEQFF.

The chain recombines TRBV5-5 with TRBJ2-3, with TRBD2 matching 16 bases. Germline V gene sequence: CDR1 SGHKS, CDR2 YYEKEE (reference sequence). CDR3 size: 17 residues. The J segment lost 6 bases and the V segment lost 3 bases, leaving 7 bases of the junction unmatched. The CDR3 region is CASSSPGLAGGSDTQYF. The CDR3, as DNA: TGTGCCAGCAGCTCTCCGGGACTAGCGGGGGGGAGCGATACGCAGTATTTT.

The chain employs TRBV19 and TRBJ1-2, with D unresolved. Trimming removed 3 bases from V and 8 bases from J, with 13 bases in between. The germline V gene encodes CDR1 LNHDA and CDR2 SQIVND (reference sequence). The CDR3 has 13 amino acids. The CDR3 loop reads CASSMRRPSGYTF. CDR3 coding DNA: TGTGCCAGTAGTATGCGGCGGCCGTCCGGCTACACCTTC.

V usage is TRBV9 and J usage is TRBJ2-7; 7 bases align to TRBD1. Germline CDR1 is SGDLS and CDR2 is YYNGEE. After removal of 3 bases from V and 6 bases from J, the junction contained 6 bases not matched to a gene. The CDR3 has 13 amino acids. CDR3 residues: CASSAGGSSEQYF. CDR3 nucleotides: TGTGCCAGCAGCGCAGGGGGAAGTAGCGAGCAGTACTTC.

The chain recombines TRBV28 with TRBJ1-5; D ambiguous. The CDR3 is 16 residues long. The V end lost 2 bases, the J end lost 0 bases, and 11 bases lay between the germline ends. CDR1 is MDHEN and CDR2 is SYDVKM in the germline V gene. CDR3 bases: TGTGCCAGCAGTTTAGCCATCTTGAGTAGCAATCAGCCCCAGCATTTT. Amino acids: CASSLAILSSNQPQHF.

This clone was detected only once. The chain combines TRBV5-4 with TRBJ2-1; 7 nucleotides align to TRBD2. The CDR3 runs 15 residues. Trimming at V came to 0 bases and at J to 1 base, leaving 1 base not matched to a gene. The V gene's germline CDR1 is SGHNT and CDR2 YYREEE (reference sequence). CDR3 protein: CASSLGGRSYNEQFF. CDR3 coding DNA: TGTGCCAGCAGCTTGGGCGGGAGATCCTACAATGAGCAGTTCTTC.

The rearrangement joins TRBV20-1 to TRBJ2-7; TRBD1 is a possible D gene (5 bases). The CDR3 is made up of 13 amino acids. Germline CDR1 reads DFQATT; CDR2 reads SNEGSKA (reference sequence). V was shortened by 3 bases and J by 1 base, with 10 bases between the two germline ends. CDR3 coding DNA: TGCAGTGCTAGTAACCAGGGATCCTACGAGCAGTACTTC. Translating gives CSASNQGSYEQYF.